The 21 T cell receptor beta chains below were found in one sample sequenced in a study of cytomegalovirus exposure and HLA in healthy donors. The PCR employed 60 Vbeta primers together with 13 Jbeta primers. Method: immunoSEQ multiplex PCR; TCRdb's copy keeps in-frame clones and lacks some. The sample contains about 150,000 clones, 76% of which appear only once. The material sequenced was PBMCs. These receptors came from a male donor in good health and CMV-seronegative.

V and J are TRBV5-1 and TRBJ2-1; 13 positions match TRBD2. The CDR3 has 16 residues. The germline V gene encodes CDR1 SGHRS and CDR2 YFSETQ. The V segment lost 5 bases and the J segment 9 bases; nucleotides outside the gene matches: 11. For the CDR3, the DNA is TGCGCCAGCAGTCAGGGACTAGCGGGGAGGTTCGGTGAGCAGTTCTTC. Translation: CASSQGLAGRFGEQFF.

The chain is built from TRBV6-6 and TRBJ2-2; no clear D. Trimming cost V 6 bases and J 6 bases, with 8 bases left between them. The length of the CDR3 is 12 residues. Germline lookup yields CDR1 MNHNY and CDR2 SVGAGI (reference sequence). The CDR3 reads CASRRSAGELFF. As DNA, the CDR3 is TGTGCCAGCAGGCGCTCGGCCGGGGAGCTGTTTTTT.

This clone was seen only once. The chain employs TRBV2 and TRBJ1-2; 7 nucleotides agree with TRBD1. The CDR3 length is 16 residues. V lost 2 bases, J lost 2 bases, and 8 bases stayed unmatched. CDR1 is SNHLY, CDR2 FYNNEI, per germline. CDR3 loop: CASSEPFKGANYGYTF. The CDR3 DNA reads as TGTGCCAGCAGTGAACCGTTTAAGGGGGCGAACTATGGCTACACCTTC.

This clone was observed a single time. The rearrangement joins TRBV5-1 to TRBJ2-3; no firm D call. Germline CDR1 is SGHRS and CDR2 is YFSETQ. Trimming shortened V by 4 bases and J by 0 bases, and 9 bases separated the two germline ends. The CDR3 is 14 amino acids. The CDR3 loop is CASSLPESTDTQYF. The CDR3 bases are TGCGCCAGCAGCCTGCCGGAGAGCACAGATACGCAGTATTTT.

The chain combines TRBV23-1 with TRBJ2-7, with no clear D. TRBV23-1 is an ORF, with its function uncertain. V lost 8 bases and J lost 4, with 6 bases in between. This CDR3 comprises 10 residues. This CDR3 is CASPRYEQYF. CDR3 bases: TGCGCCAGCCCGCGGTACGAGCAGTACTTC.

The genes are TRBV5-4 and TRBJ1-5, with D perhaps TRBD1 (5 bases). The CDR3 length is 14 residues. Germline CDR1 reads SGHNT; CDR2 reads YYREEE (reference sequence). The V gene lost 1 base and the J gene lost 3 bases, with 8 bases spanning the gap. This CDR3 reads CASSLQGFNQPQHF. CDR3 DNA: TGTGCCAGCAGCTTGCAGGGTTTCAATCAGCCCCAGCATTTT. Combining the CDR3 with reference TRBV5-4 and TRBJ1-5 gives the whole variable domain ETGVTQSPTHLIKTRGQQVTLRCSSQSGHNTVSWYQQALGQGPQFIFQYYREEENGRGNFPPRFSGLQFPNYSSELNVNALELDDSALYLCASSLQGFNQPQHFGDGTRLSIL.

The chain employs TRBV28 and TRBJ1-2; 8 nucleotides line up with TRBD1. This CDR3 contains 14 residues. The V gene end was trimmed by 4 bases and the J gene end by 13 bases; junction bases not matched to a gene: 14. Germline values: CDR1 MDHEN, CDR2 SYDVKM. For the CDR3, the DNA is TGTGCCAGCAGTTCTCCAGACATCAGGGGGCAGTGCACCTTC. It translates to CASSSPDIRGQCTF.

The chain recombines TRBV4-1 with TRBJ1-6; weak D call: TRBD1 (5 bases). This CDR3 contains 15 residues. Germline V gene lookup returns CDR1 MGHRA and CDR2 YSYEKL. Trimming took 0 bases from V and 7 from J, leaving 10 bases between them. The DNA for the CDR3 is TGCGCCAGCAGCCAAGATTCGGGACTGAATTCACCCCTCCACTTT. This encodes CASSQDSGLNSPLHF.

The J gene is TRBJ1-4, the V gene TRBV7-3; no clear D gene. V shed 1 base and J shed 7 bases, with 25 bases lying between them. Germline assignment: CDR1 SGHTA and CDR2 FQGTGA. This CDR3 has 19 residues. CDR3 nucleotide sequence: TGTGCCAGCAGCTTAATCCAACCCACCCAAAACCGGGAAGGTGAAAAACTGTTTTTT. Amino acid sequence: CASSLIQPTQNREGEKLFF. The full variable domain, its missing parts supplied by reference TRBV7-3 and TRBJ1-4, is GAGVSQTPSNKVTEKGKYVELRCDPISGHTALYWYRQSLGQGPEFLIYFQGTGAADDSGLPNDRFFAVRPEGSVSTLKIQRTERGDSAVYLCASSLIQPTQNREGEKLFFGSGTQLSVL.

This rearrangement joins TRBV15 to TRBJ1-2; D might be TRBD1 (5 bases). Germline lookup yields CDR1 LNHNV and CDR2 YYDKDF (reference sequence). Trimming shortened V by 1 base and J by 2 bases, and 14 bases separated the two germline ends. The CDR3 extends over 16 amino acids. The DNA for the CDR3 is TGTGCCACCAGCAGAGGGGTGGTAGGGGCAAACTATGGCTACACCTTC. Protein: CATSRGVVGANYGYTF.

This clone occurred a few times. This chain joins TRBV7-2 and TRBJ1-2; D gene ambiguous. The CDR3 totals 12 residues. The V and J ends lost 6 bases and 8 bases respectively, with 13 bases between them. Per germline, CDR1 SGHTA and CDR2 FQGNSA. CDR3 DNA sequence: TGTGCCAGCAGTCCCGAGAGGCCGGGCTACACCTTC. Amino acid sequence: CASSPERPGYTF.

The chain carries TRBV9 and TRBJ1-3; D unclear. The CDR3 is 16 residues long. Germline-derived CDR1 and CDR2 are SGDLS and YYNGEE. The ends were cut back, 3 bases at V and 0 bases at J, with 13 bases in the middle. The CDR3 sequence is CASSAPTFGSGNTIYF. In DNA form, the CDR3 reads TGTGCCAGCAGCGCCCCGACATTCGGCTCTGGAAACACCATATATTTT.

This clone was seen a handful of times. V and J are TRBV28 and TRBJ1-3; 8 positions agree with TRBD1. The junction had 8 bases not matched to a gene; V was cut back by 3 bases and J by 1 base. Germline V gives CDR1 MDHEN, CDR2 SYDVKM. The CDR3 sequence is 17 residues long. The DNA of the CDR3 is TGTGCCAGCAGTTTGGGACAGGCTTGGACGTCTGGAAACACCATATATTTT. This gives the protein CASSLGQAWTSGNTIYF.

The chain carries TRBV6-6 and TRBJ1-4; the D is unclear. Trimming shortened V by 0 bases and J by 5 bases, and 10 bases separated the two germline ends. The CDR3 runs 15 residues. Germline lookup yields CDR1 MNHNY and CDR2 SVGAGI (reference sequence). DNA for the CDR3: TGTGCCAGCAGTTACTCTCCGGCGGGAAATGAAAAACTGTTTTTT. Encoded protein: CASSYSPAGNEKLFF.

This chain links TRBV11-3 with TRBJ1-1, with D tentatively TRBD1 (5 bases). From germline, CDR1 is SGHNT and CDR2 YENEEA. The germline V and J ends were trimmed by 3 bases and 2 bases, with 10 bases remaining between them. The CDR3 sequence is 14 residues long. This CDR3 reads CASSFSGLNTEAFF. CDR3 DNA sequence: TGTGCCAGCAGCTTTTCAGGGCTTAACACTGAAGCTTTCTTT.

The genes are TRBV19 and TRBJ2-2; 7 positions agree with TRBD1. Germline V gene sequence: CDR1 LNHDA, CDR2 SQIVND (reference sequence). The CDR3 is 15 amino acids. The V gene end was trimmed by 3 bases and the J gene end by 8 bases; junction bases not matched to a gene: 9. CDR3 sequence: CASSMARTGAGELFF. CDR3 DNA sequence: TGTGCCAGTAGTATGGCCCGGACAGGAGCGGGGGAGCTGTTTTTT.

The chain couples TRBV28 to TRBJ1-3; no clear D gene. The V end was cut by 5 bases, the J end by 0 bases, with 11 bases between. CDR1 and CDR2 from the germline V gene are MDHEN and SYDVKM. CDR3 length: 15 residues. The CDR3 sequence: CASSLDGSSGNTIYF. As DNA, the CDR3 is TGTGCCAGCAGTCTCGACGGGAGCTCTGGAAACACCATATATTTT.

Worth noting for this clone: The junction does not match germline at one end; this may be a read error. The J gene is TRBJ2-1, the V gene TRBV20-1; no clear D gene. Germline V lookup: CDR1 DFQATT, CDR2 SNEGSKA (reference sequence). This CDR3 is 10 amino acids long. CDR3 protein: CSAREQRNIF. CDR3 nucleotide sequence: TGCAGTGCTAGAGAACAGAGAAACATCTTC.

The chain has TRBV7-3 and TRBJ2-1; 8 nucleotides agree with TRBD1. In germline, CDR1 is SGHTA, CDR2 FQGTGA. Unmatched junction bases numbered 16, after V lost 1 base and J lost 5 bases. The CDR3 contains 19 residues. The DNA for the CDR3 is TGTGCCAGCAGCTTAAGGGGTACTACAGGGGGTGCCATTAACAATGAGCAGTTCTTC. This sequence encodes CASSLRGTTGGAINNEQFF.

The chain couples TRBV14 to TRBJ2-7; TRBD1 might be the D (6 bases). The CDR3 is 14 residues long. V lost 5 bases, J lost 4 bases, and 15 bases lay in between. Germline V CDR1 and CDR2: SGHDN, FVKESK. This CDR3 is CASSIATGWYEQYF. The DNA for the CDR3 is TGTGCCAGCAGCATCGCCACAGGGTGGTACGAGCAGTACTTC.

V and J are TRBV7-6 and TRBJ2-5; 8 bases match TRBD1. The J call is uncertain, as TRBJ2-7 better fits the DNA end. Germline V lookup: CDR1 SGHVS, CDR2 FNYEAQ. The CDR3 has 15 residues. This CDR3 is CASSYRTGYGDEQYF. In DNA, the CDR3 is TGTGCCAGCAGCTACAGGACAGGGTATGGAGACGAGCAGTACTTC.